A single sample gave rise to the 31 T cell receptor beta chains below, sequenced in a study of CD8+ T cells in alopecia areata. The treatment denotes: oral pan-JAK inhibitor, 5-10 mg twice daily. cDNA prepared by RNA extraction and subsequent reverse transcription served as the template for sequencing. Assay: immunoSEQ multiplex PCR; the TCRdb copy retains only in-frame clones and omits some. Counted here are approximately 200,000 clones, nearly 60% occurring once; the ten biggest clones make up 5.5%. Source: CD4+ T cells sorted from blood, taken at week 24, from a patient treated with tofacitinib. The receptors derive from a human donor with alopecia areata.

The rearrangement uses TRBV7-9 and TRBJ2-7, with 7 bases that match TRBD1. Germline V gene sequence: CDR1 SEHNR, CDR2 FQNEAQ (reference sequence). This CDR3 spans 16 amino acids. V trimming: 7 bases; J trimming: 0 bases; junction bases outside the gene matches: 12. CDR3 sequence (DNA): TGTGCCAGCATTCAAACCGTCGGGGACAGCTCCTACGAGCAGTACTTC. Protein sequence: CASIQTVGDSSYEQYF.

This chain links TRBV7-2 with TRBJ1-1; 8 nucleotides match TRBD1. The CDR3 loop spans 14 amino acids. With 4 bases clipped from V and 5 bases from J, the junction kept 6 bases outside the gene matches. In germline, CDR1 is SGHTA, CDR2 FQGNSA. In nucleotides, the CDR3 is TGTGCCAGCAGCTATTCAGGGGGCGAAACTGAAGCTTTCTTT. Encoded protein: CASSYSGGETEAFF.

This chain uses TRBV7-2 with TRBJ2-1; 7 nucleotides align to TRBD1. J gave up 8 bases and V 3 bases, and 7 bases lay outside the gene matches. Looked up from germline, CDR1 is SGHTA and CDR2 is FQGNSA. This CDR3 comprises 14 residues. In DNA, the CDR3 is TGTGCCAGCAGCTTCGACAGGGCTACCGATGAGCAGTTCTTC. It specifies CASSFDRATDEQFF.

The chain recombines TRBV5-1 with TRBJ2-3; TRBD1 is a possible D gene (6 bases). V lost 0 bases, J lost 0 bases, and 11 bases lay in between. From germline, CDR1 is SGHRS and CDR2 YFSETQ. The CDR3 has 16 amino acids. Written as DNA, the CDR3 is TGCGCCAGCAGCTTGGGACAGGAGTCTAGCACAGATACGCAGTATTTT. This translates into CASSLGQESSTDTQYF.

The V gene is TRBV30, the J gene TRBJ2-7; tentative D call: TRBD2 (6 bases). The CDR3 is made up of 12 amino acids. V lost 5 bases and J lost 5, with 13 bases in between. Germline V lookup: CDR1 GTSNPN, CDR2 SVGIG (reference sequence). CDR3: CAWERAGDEQYF. The CDR3 DNA reads TGTGCCTGGGAGCGGGCCGGGGACGAGCAGTACTTC.

This chain connects TRBV14 to TRBJ2-3; 9 bases are a match to TRBD2. The V and J ends lost 6 bases and 0 bases, in that order; junction bases with no gene match: 4. CDR3 size: 15 residues. CDR1 is SGHDN and CDR2 is FVKESK in the germline V gene. CDR3 in DNA: TGTGCCAGCAGGCCAACTAGCGGGAGCACAGATACGCAGTATTTT. This gives the protein CASRPTSGSTDTQYF.

J is TRBJ1-1 and V is TRBV19; 7 positions match TRBD1. The CDR3 sequence is 14 residues long. Germline-derived CDR1 and CDR2 are LNHDA and SQIVND (reference sequence). Trimming took 5 bases from V and 4 from J; bases not matched to a gene: 7. CDR3 residues: CASSRQGGSTEAFF. The CDR3, as DNA: TGTGCCAGTAGTCGACAGGGCGGAAGCACTGAAGCTTTCTTT. The full variable domain, completed using reference TRBV19 and TRBJ1-1, is DGGITQSPKYLFRKEGQNVTLSCEQNLNHDAMYWYRQDPGQGLRLIYYSQIVNDFQKGDIAEGYSVSREKKESFPLTVTSAQKNPTAFYLCASSRQGGSTEAFFGQGTRLTVV.

This clone is a singleton in its sample. The rearrangement uses TRBV29-1 and TRBJ1-2; 9 bases are shared with TRBD1. With 7 bases clipped from V and 6 bases from J, the junction kept 6 bases outside the gene matches. The CDR3 sequence is 12 residues long. CDR1 SQVTM and CDR2 ANQGSEA come from the germline V gene. The CDR3 sequence: CSASDRGHGYTF. Written as DNA, the CDR3 is TGCAGCGCCTCGGACAGGGGACATGGCTACACCTTC.

This clone was recorded a few times. The J gene is TRBJ1-1, the V gene TRBV30; possible D gene TRBD1, 6 bases. The CDR3 has 15 residues. Trimming cost V 2 bases and J 1 base, with 14 bases left between them. CDR1 is GTSNPN and CDR2 is SVGIG in the germline V gene (reference sequence). CDR3 sequence (DNA): TGTGCCTGGAGTAAACAGGGAGCTGGGAACACTGAAGCTTTCTTT. Protein product: CAWSKQGAGNTEAFF.

The V gene is TRBV15, the J gene TRBJ1-6; TRBD1 agrees at 7 bases. With V trimmed by 3 bases and J by 9 bases, 11 bases remained unmatched. Germline lookup yields CDR1 LNHNV and CDR2 YYDKDF (reference sequence). The CDR3 is made up of 16 amino acids. This CDR3 reads CATSSPRQGLTSPLHF. The CDR3 DNA reads TGTGCCACCAGCAGTCCGCGACAGGGTCTTACTTCACCCCTCCACTTT.

This clone was detected a few times. The chain couples TRBV18 to TRBJ2-7; 12 positions match TRBD2. CDR3 size: 15 residues. Germline CDR1 KGHSH, CDR2 LQKENI. Trimming took 5 bases from V and 5 from J; bases not matched to a gene: 7. CDR3 nucleotide sequence: TGTGCCAGCTCAGAAGGGCTAGCGGGAGGGCACGAGCAGTACTTC. Protein: CASSEGLAGGHEQYF. The variable domain in full, completed from reference TRBV18 and TRBJ2-7, reads NAGVMQNPRHLVRRRGQEARLRCSPMKGHSHVYWYRQLPEEGLKFMVYLQKENIIDESGMPKERFSAEFPKEGPSILRIQQVVRGDSAAYFCASSEGLAGGHEQYFGPGTRLTVT.

This clone was picked up a small number of times. The chain joins TRBV7-2 to TRBJ2-5; 14 nucleotides align to TRBD2. Per the germline V gene, CDR1 is SGHTA and CDR2 is FQGNSA. With V trimmed by 5 bases and J by 10 bases, 9 bases remained unmatched. The CDR3 is 15 amino acids. CDR3 in amino acids: CASSPGTSGSGDQYF. The CDR3 nucleotides read TGTGCCAGCAGCCCGGGGACTAGCGGGAGCGGTGACCAGTACTTC.

The CDR3: CATSSGFEQFF. The CDR3 nucleotides are TGTGCCACCAGCAGTGGCTTTGAGCAGTTCTTC. The V gene is TRBV15, the J gene TRBJ2-1; the D is unclear. Trimming pared 3 bases from V and 9 bases from J, leaving 6 bases between. The CDR3 extends over 11 amino acids. From germline, CDR1 is LNHNV and CDR2 YYDKDF (reference sequence).

The V and J genes are TRBV30 and TRBJ2-7; D call uncertain. Trimming took off 3 bases at V and 7 bases at J, with 10 bases between the two ends. Germline V gene lookup returns CDR1 GTSNPN and CDR2 SVGIG (reference sequence). The CDR3 covers 11 residues. The CDR3 DNA reads as TGTGCCTGGAGCCAGGACGGTGAGCAGTACTTC. Translated, it gives CAWSQDGEQYF.

This clone was picked up a small number of times. The rearrangement uses TRBV7-2 and TRBJ2-3; tentatively, D is TRBD2 (5 bases). The germline V gene has CDR1 SGHTA and CDR2 FQGNSA. The CDR3 has 15 amino acids. Trimming pared 5 bases from V and 1 base from J, leaving 13 bases between. Here the CDR3 reads CASSPRTSRTDTQYF. The CDR3 nucleotides read TGTGCCAGCAGCCCCCGGACTTCCCGCACAGATACGCAGTATTTT.

The chain recombines TRBV6-5 with TRBJ1-2, with D possibly TRBD1 on 5 matching bases. The V end lost 5 bases, the J end lost 5 bases, and 15 bases lay between the germline ends. CDR3 length: 14 residues. CDR1 and CDR2 from the germline V gene are MNHEY and SVGAGI. CDR3 nucleotides: TGTGCCAGCAGTAGTCAGGGAGGTGGGTATGGCTACACCTTC. It codes for CASSSQGGGYGYTF.

The rearrangement links TRBV19 to TRBJ1-1, with 7 bases aligning to TRBD1. Trimming removed 3 bases from V and 6 bases from J; junction bases left unmatched: 4. Germline V gene sequence: CDR1 LNHDA, CDR2 SQIVND (reference sequence). The CDR3 consists of 13 residues. CDR3 sequence reads: CASSMGDSSEAFF. In nucleotides, the CDR3 is TGTGCCAGTAGTATGGGGGACAGCTCTGAAGCTTTCTTT. Looking up the rest from reference TRBV19 and TRBJ1-1 gives the full variable domain: DGGITQSPKYLFRKEGQNVTLSCEQNLNHDAMYWYRQDPGQGLRLIYYSQIVNDFQKGDIAEGYSVSREKKESFPLTVTSAQKNPTAFYLCASSMGDSSEAFFGQGTRLTVV.

The rearrangement joins TRBV28 to TRBJ1-5, with a tentative D call TRBD1 (6 bases). From germline, CDR1 is MDHEN and CDR2 SYDVKM. This CDR3 spans 12 amino acids. V shed 4 bases and J shed 6 bases, with 7 bases lying between them. This chain's CDR3 is CASSYRAQPQHF. CDR3 nucleotide sequence: TGTGCCAGCAGTTACAGGGCTCAGCCCCAGCATTTT.

The rearrangement uses TRBV27 and TRBJ1-3, with TRBD1 as a possible D gene (6 bases). The CDR3 runs to 16 residues. V lost 6 bases, J lost 1 base, and 16 bases lay in between. Per the germline V gene, CDR1 is MNHEY and CDR2 is SMNVEV (reference sequence). The CDR3 here is CASRINRAKSGNTIYF. DNA of the CDR3: TGTGCCAGCAGAATTAACAGGGCCAAATCTGGAAACACCATATATTTT.

This sequence joins TRBV2 and TRBJ1-5; D gene ambiguous. The CDR3 totals 14 residues. Germline CDR1 SNHLY, CDR2 FYNNEI. Trimming stripped 5 bases from V and 0 bases from J, with 8 bases between. The CDR3 DNA reads as TGTGCCAGCAGTAAGGGCTCTAGCAATCAGCCCCAGCATTTT. It translates to CASSKGSSNQPQHF.

The rearrangement uses TRBV30 and TRBJ2-5; a weak D match, TRBD2 (6 bases). Germline assignment: CDR1 GTSNPN and CDR2 SVGIG (reference sequence). The CDR3 has 13 residues. The V end lost 3 bases, the J end lost 4 bases, and 12 bases lay between the germline ends. The CDR3 sequence: CAWRPWGVETQYF. As DNA, the CDR3 is TGTGCCTGGAGGCCCTGGGGGGTAGAGACCCAGTACTTC.

V and J are TRBV10-3 and TRBJ2-7; D possibly corresponds to TRBD1 (6 bases). The CDR3 covers 15 residues. The V and J ends lost 0 bases and 1 base respectively, with 10 bases between them. CDR1 is ENHRY, CDR2 SYGVKD, per germline. The CDR3 protein is CAISESTGISYEQYF. Written as DNA, the CDR3 is TGTGCCATCAGTGAGTCGACAGGAATATCCTACGAGCAGTACTTC.

As DNA, the CDR3 is TGTGCCACCGCGCCTCAAACGGACCAGCCCCAGCATTTT. Its protein product is CATAPQTDQPQHF. V usage is TRBV10-3 and J usage is TRBJ1-5, with unresolved D. Germline lookup yields CDR1 ENHRY and CDR2 SYGVKD. The CDR3 runs to 13 residues. V was trimmed by 10 bases and J by 7 bases, leaving 17 bases between them.

The chain recombines TRBV29-1 with TRBJ2-3; 8 bases align to TRBD1. Germline V gives CDR1 SQVTM, CDR2 ANQGSEA. The CDR3 consists of 14 residues. V was clipped by 7 bases and J by 6 bases; unmatched bases: 12. The CDR3 DNA reads TGCAGCGCAGCGCCGGGACAGGTCGGCGATACGCAGTATTTT. Translation: CSAAPGQVGDTQYF.

The rearrangement joins TRBV15 to TRBJ2-1; D unresolved. The germline CDR1 and CDR2 sequences are LNHNV and YYDKDF (reference sequence). The length of the CDR3 is 14 residues. V was trimmed by 3 bases and J by 8 bases, leaving 14 bases between them. The DNA for the CDR3 is TGTGCCACCAGCAGCTCCAGGTTACGCGATGAGCAGTTCTTC. Its protein is CATSSSRLRDEQFF.

The chain links TRBV7-9 to TRBJ1-4; 10 nucleotides line up with TRBD1. Germline CDR1 and CDR2: SEHNR and FQNEAQ (reference sequence). The CDR3 has 14 residues. J gave up 8 bases and V 5 bases, and 5 bases lay outside the gene matches. This CDR3 is CASSPGTGEEKLFF. DNA of the CDR3: TGTGCCAGCAGCCCAGGGACAGGGGAAGAAAAACTGTTTTTT.

The V and J genes are TRBV14 and TRBJ2-7; D ambiguous. Trimming left V 5 bases short and J 2 bases short, with 10 bases between. The CDR3 is 13 amino acids. Per germline, CDR1 SGHDN and CDR2 FVKESK. Here the CDR3 reads CASSEGRAYEQYF. The CDR3 coding sequence is TGTGCCAGCAGCGAAGGACGGGCCTACGAGCAGTACTTC.

The rearrangement uses TRBV7-3 and TRBJ2-7; 8 positions match TRBD2. Germline V gives CDR1 SGHTA, CDR2 FQGTGA. V trimming: 5 bases; J trimming: 5 bases; junction bases outside the gene matches: 8. This CDR3 comprises 14 residues. CDR3 coding DNA: TGTGCCAGCAGCCCCGGGGGGGGATCCCACGAGCAGTACTTC. It specifies CASSPGGGSHEQYF.

The table lists this clone with a count of one. This rearrangement joins TRBV29-1 to TRBJ2-5; D is unresolved. The J call may be in error: the DNA end matches TRBJ2-7 better. CDR1 is SQVTM and CDR2 is ANQGSEA in the germline V gene. The CDR3 loop spans 13 amino acids. CDR3 coding DNA: TGCAGCGTTGTAACAGAAACAACCTACGAGCAGTACTTC. This gives the protein CSVVTETTYEQYF.

The chain employs TRBV5-6 and TRBJ1-1, with a weak D call TRBD1 (5 bases). Trimming shortened V by 0 bases and J by 3 bases, and 15 bases separated the two germline ends. Germline CDR1 reads SGHDT; CDR2 reads YYEEEE. The CDR3 is 16 amino acids. CDR3 sequence reads: CASSLVGTQGYTEAFF. In nucleotides, the CDR3 is TGTGCCAGCAGCTTGGTCGGGACGCAGGGCTACACTGAAGCTTTCTTT.

The rearrangement joins TRBV5-4 to TRBJ2-3; possible D gene TRBD1, 5 bases. Germline lookup yields CDR1 SGHNT and CDR2 YYREEE (reference sequence). The CDR3 has 16 residues. The germline V and J ends were trimmed by 4 bases and 0 bases, with 15 bases remaining between them. CDR3 loop: CASSQGQGTSTDTQYF. CDR3 in DNA: TGTGCCAGCAGCCAAGGGCAGGGCACTAGCACAGATACGCAGTATTTT.